The sequence of this TCR beta chain was determined in a study of blood T cell repertoires in COVID-19. Across the study: Spain, Italy and the United States supplied samples that represented acute and convalescent COVID-19.

Trimming removed 0 bases at V and 1 base at J, with 10 bases between. The CDR3 runs 15 residues. Germline V CDR1 and CDR2: SGHRS, YFSETQ. Profiling relied on immunoSEQ multiplex PCR, and the TCRdb table lists in-frame clones only, not all of them. Of tens of thousands of clones detected, approximately 90% appear once; the ten largest clones hold over 2%. The chain uses TRBV5-1 and TRBJ1-1, with D perhaps matching TRBD1 (5 bases). The receptor comes from a man aged 50 to 59 with active COVID-19. Sequencing was carried out using peripheral blood. CDR3 loop: CASSLDGRANTEAFF. The CDR3, as DNA: TGCGCCAGCAGCTTGGATGGCAGGGCGAACACTGAAGCTTTCTTT.